This T cell receptor beta chain is drawn from a study of post-analysis software for immune sequencing data. Study-wide points: Versus controls, multiple sclerosis patients showed significantly lower diversity (normalized Chao1). Elevated frequency relative to controls characterized roughly 5 TRBV segments in patients, TRBV5-6, TRBV5-1 and TRBV20-1 among them.

Concerning this clonotype itself: The antigen is not known.

Incorporated into the TCR beta cDNA libraries were unique molecular identifiers, which served to reduce PCR and sequencing biases. TCRdb re-called the PCR reads with MiXCR, one entry per CDR3 protein. The sample lists 600,000 to 700,000 distinct CDR3 sequences, approximately 59% occurring once. The length of the CDR3 is 14 residues. Looked up from germline, CDR1 is MNHNY and CDR2 is SVGAGI (reference sequence). Trimming took 6 bases from V and 8 from J, leaving 17 bases between them. The sample was blood. V and J are TRBV6-6 and TRBJ2-1, with D possibly TRBD2 on 5 matching bases. This sequence was found in a girl aged 2 to 9 with multiple sclerosis. CDR3 sequence: CASRRTAGSDEQFF. Written as DNA, the CDR3 is TGTGCCAGCAGGCGAACAGCTGGGAGTGATGAGCAGTTCTTC.